This TCR beta chain was captured in a study of control samples from healthy donors and cancer patients. TCRdb's table, derived via immunoSEQ multiplex PCR, lists solely in-frame clones and lacks some. The sample comprises around 140,000 clones, 93% of which are singletons, and about 5.8% rests with the top ten. Trimming cost V 2 bases and J 7 bases, with 17 bases left between them. Germline V gene sequence: CDR1 SNHLY, CDR2 FYNNEI. The CDR3 spans 16 residues. The receptor was derived from a man aged 18 to 30 in good health. The V call is TRBV2, the J call TRBJ2-2; D may correspond to TRBD1 or TRBD2 (5 bases each). Sequenced: blood. For the CDR3, the DNA is TGTGCCAGCAGTGAATTTTTCAGGGAGTTAGGCGGGGAGCTGTTTTTT. It encodes CASSEFFRELGGELFF.